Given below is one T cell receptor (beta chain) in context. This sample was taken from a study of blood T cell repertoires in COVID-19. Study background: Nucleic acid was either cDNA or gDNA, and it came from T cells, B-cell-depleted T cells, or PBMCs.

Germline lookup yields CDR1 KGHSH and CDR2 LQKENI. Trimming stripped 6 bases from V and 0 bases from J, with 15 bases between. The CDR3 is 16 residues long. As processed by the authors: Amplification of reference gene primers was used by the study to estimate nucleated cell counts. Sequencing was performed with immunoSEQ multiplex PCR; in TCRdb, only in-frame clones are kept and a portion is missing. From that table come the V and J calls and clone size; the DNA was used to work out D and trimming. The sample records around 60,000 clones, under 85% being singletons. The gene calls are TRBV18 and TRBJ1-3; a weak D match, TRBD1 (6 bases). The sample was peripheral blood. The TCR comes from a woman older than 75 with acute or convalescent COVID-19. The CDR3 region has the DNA TGTGCCAGCTCCCAGAGACAGGACCGCTCTGGAAACACCATATATTTT. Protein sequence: CASSQRQDRSGNTIYF.